The clone carrying this TCR beta chain was detected a few times. Germline-derived CDR1 and CDR2 are SGHDN and FVKESK. This CDR3 region has 13 residues. The ends were cut back, 6 bases at V and 11 bases at J, with 14 bases in the middle. This sample is part of a study of T cells in Graves' hyperthyroidism and ophthalmopathy. RNA transcripts gave rise to amplified TCR beta CDR3 regions. With the HTBI primer set, the TCR CDR3 went through a first round of RT-PCR. Using its own MiXCR run on the multiplex PCR reads, TCRdb lists one record per CDR3 protein. The sample consists of 500,000 to 650,000 distinct CDR3 sequences, about 15% of them appearing once.

The rearrangement links TRBV14 to TRBJ1-6; D perhaps matches TRBD1 (5 bases). This receptor was obtained from a woman aged 18-30 years with Graves' ophthalmopathy. Sequences were obtained from blood. CDR3 region: CASSRGGVAPLHF. CDR3 DNA: TGTGCCAGCAGTCGGGGAGGGGTAGCACCCCTCCACTTT.